Each of the 24 T cell receptor beta chains below was sequenced from the same sample in a study of untreated major depressive disorder. Assay: immunoSEQ multiplex PCR; the TCRdb copy retains only in-frame clones and omits some. Of approximately 21,000 clones listed, about 90% are singletons. The sample taken for sequencing was CD4+ T cells from PBMCs. The origin of the receptors is a woman aged 40 to 50 in good health.

This clone came up a few times. The V and J genes are TRBV7-9 and TRBJ1-2; D perhaps matches TRBD1 (5 bases). Germline V lookup: CDR1 SEHNR, CDR2 FQNEAQ (reference sequence). This CDR3 is built from 13 residues. V was clipped by 2 bases and J by 7 bases, with 11 bases between them. CDR3 sequence: CASSLMGESGYTF. The CDR3, as DNA: TGTGCCAGCAGCTTAATGGGGGAGTCTGGCTACACCTTC.

This rearrangement joins TRBV30 to TRBJ2-5; possible D gene TRBD2, 5 bases. The V and J ends lost 4 bases and 9 bases respectively, with 15 bases between them. The germline gives CDR1 GTSNPN, CDR2 SVGIG (reference sequence). The CDR3 totals 12 residues. CDR3: CAWNKPLGAQYF. Here the CDR3 DNA reads TGTGCCTGGAACAAGCCCCTCGGGGCCCAGTACTTC.

This clone has just one count. The genes are TRBV7-9 and TRBJ2-3; D ambiguous. Germline CDR1 SEHNR, CDR2 FQNEAQ (reference sequence). The CDR3 has 16 residues. Trimming took off 5 bases at V and 4 bases at J, with 19 bases between the two ends. The CDR3 DNA reads TGTGCCAGCAGCCAACAGACGAACTCATGGGCAGATACGCAGTATTTT. Its translation is CASSQQTNSWADTQYF.

The gene calls are TRBV15 and TRBJ2-3; 9 nucleotides match TRBD2. Germline CDR1 reads LNHNV; CDR2 reads YYDKDF (reference sequence). The CDR3 covers 19 residues. V shed 1 base, J shed 4 bases, and the junction held 15 bases outside the gene matches. CDR3 sequence: CATSRVRGSGGLGADTQYF. DNA of the CDR3: TGTGCCACCAGCAGAGTCCGGGGTAGCGGGGGCCTGGGGGCAGATACGCAGTATTTT.

This clone was detected only a few times. V is TRBV4-1 and J is TRBJ1-6, with D uncertain. Trimming shortened V by 1 base and J by 11 bases, and 15 bases separated the two germline ends. The CDR3 runs 15 residues. Germline V gene data show CDR1 as MGHRA and CDR2 as YSYEKL. The CDR3 loop reads CASSQGEGPLAPLHF. In DNA form, the CDR3 reads TGCGCCAGCAGCCAAGGGGAAGGCCCGCTCGCACCCCTCCACTTT.

This clone turned up a few times. CDR3 sequence (DNA): TGTGCCAGCAGGCTGGACAGGAATGGCTACACCTTC. Residues: CASRLDRNGYTF. The rearrangement links TRBV6-5 to TRBJ1-2, with 7 bases aligning to TRBD1. CDR1 and CDR2 from the germline V gene are MNHEY and SVGAGI. The CDR3 runs to 12 residues. J was trimmed by 6 bases and V by 6 bases; bases with no gene match: 4.

This chain connects TRBV7-8 to TRBJ1-4, with 7 bases that match TRBD1. The germline V gene encodes CDR1 SGHVS and CDR2 FQNEAQ. The CDR3 runs to 15 residues. V gave up 4 bases and J gave up 5 bases; unmatched junction bases: 7. This chain's CDR3 is CASSSRTGINEKLFF. In DNA, the CDR3 is TGTGCCAGCAGCTCAAGGACAGGAATCAATGAAAAACTGTTTTTT.

This chain uses TRBV6-6 with TRBJ1-5; D is possibly TRBD1 (6 bases). This CDR3 has 14 residues. Germline values: CDR1 MNHNY, CDR2 SVGAGI (reference sequence). V gave up 6 bases and J gave up 3 bases, with 12 bases separating them. In nucleotides, the CDR3 is TGTGCCAGCAGGCAGGACAGCTTCAATCAGCCCCAGCATTTT. Translating gives CASRQDSFNQPQHF.

The chain recombines TRBV9 with TRBJ1-1; D possibly corresponds to TRBD1 (5 bases). Trimming shortened V by 4 bases and J by 10 bases, and 20 bases separated the two germline ends. Germline CDR1 and CDR2: SGDLS and YYNGEE. CDR3 length: 14 residues. In nucleotides, the CDR3 is TGTGCCAGCAGCCAAGTCCCAAGAGGGGATAGAGCTTTCTTT. Its protein product is CASSQVPRGDRAFF.

The chain uses TRBV5-1 and TRBJ2-7; D not certain. The CDR3 is made up of 14 amino acids. The germline V gene encodes CDR1 SGHRS and CDR2 YFSETQ. V was cut by 1 base and J by 2 bases, with 10 bases left in between. The CDR3 nucleotides read TGCGCCAGCAGCTTGTACGTCGGAACCTACGAGCAGTACTTC. Its protein is CASSLYVGTYEQYF. Full variable domain (outside the CDR3, taken from reference TRBV5-1 and TRBJ2-7): KAGVTQTPRYLIKTRGQQVTLSCSPISGHRSVSWYQQTPGQGLQFLFEYFSETQRNKGNFPGRFSGRQFSNSRSEMNVSTLELGDSALYLCASSLYVGTYEQYFGPGTRLTVT.

This chain connects TRBV9 to TRBJ2-5, with 8 bases fitting TRBD2. J gave up 2 bases and V 4 bases, and 4 bases lay outside the gene matches. CDR1 is SGDLS, CDR2 YYNGEE, per germline. The CDR3 covers 14 residues. The CDR3 sequence is CASSYRGGQETQYF. In DNA form, the CDR3 reads TGTGCCAGCAGCTACCGGGGGGGGCAAGAGACCCAGTACTTC.

V is TRBV5-1 and J is TRBJ1-4, with TRBD1 identical over 8 bases. J lost 7 bases, V lost 4 bases, and 12 bases had no gene match. CDR3 length: 16 residues. CDR1 is SGHRS and CDR2 is YFSETQ in the germline V gene. The chain's CDR3 is CASSEYPQGVSEKLFF. CDR3 DNA sequence: TGCGCCAGCAGCGAGTATCCACAGGGGGTGTCTGAAAAACTGTTTTTT. Full variable domain (outside the CDR3, taken from reference TRBV5-1 and TRBJ1-4): KAGVTQTPRYLIKTRGQQVTLSCSPISGHRSVSWYQQTPGQGLQFLFEYFSETQRNKGNFPGRFSGRQFSNSRSEMNVSTLELGDSALYLCASSEYPQGVSEKLFFGSGTQLSVL.

The chain has TRBV7-7 and TRBJ1-3; D is undetermined. Germline lookup yields CDR1 SSHAT and CDR2 FNYEAQ (reference sequence). V lost 5 bases, J lost 3 bases, and 14 bases lay in between. The CDR3 spans 15 residues. CDR3 in amino acids: CASSRERLFGNTIYF. The CDR3 region has the DNA TGTGCCAGCAGCCGTGAACGCCTATTTGGAAACACCATATATTTT. Full variable domain (outside the CDR3, taken from reference TRBV7-7 and TRBJ1-3): GAGVSQSPRYKVTKRGQDVTLRCDPISSHATLYWYQQALGQGPEFLTYFNYEAQPDKSGLPSDRFSAERPEGSISTLTIQRTEQRDSAMYRCASSRERLFGNTIYFGEGSWLTVV.

The chain carries TRBV19 and TRBJ1-3; TRBD1 aligns across 7 bases. Trimming cost V 5 bases and J 2 bases; bases outside gene matches: 3. The CDR3 length is 14 residues. The V gene's germline CDR1 is LNHDA and CDR2 SQIVND (reference sequence). Written as DNA, the CDR3 is TGTGCCAGTAGTCCCGACAGGGCTGGAAACACCATATATTTT. It yields the protein CASSPDRAGNTIYF. Based on the CDR3 plus reference TRBV19 and TRBJ1-3, the full variable domain is DGGITQSPKYLFRKEGQNVTLSCEQNLNHDAMYWYRQDPGQGLRLIYYSQIVNDFQKGDIAEGYSVSREKKESFPLTVTSAQKNPTAFYLCASSPDRAGNTIYFGEGSWLTVV.

V usage is TRBV7-2 and J usage is TRBJ2-3; maybe TRBD2 (6 bases). Per the germline V gene, CDR1 is SGHTA and CDR2 is FQGNSA. V was shortened by 11 bases and J by 0 bases, with 18 bases between the two germline ends. The CDR3 loop spans 15 amino acids. The CDR3 DNA reads as TGTGCCGTAATAACTAGCTCTTCTAGCACAGATACGCAGTATTTT. It is translated as CAVITSSSSTDTQYF.

CDR3 region: CAIRDRGRITDTQYF. For the CDR3, the DNA is TGTGCCATCAGGGACAGGGGGCGAATCACAGATACGCAGTATTTT. The chain employs TRBV10-3 and TRBJ2-3; 11 nucleotides line up with TRBD1. The ends lost 6 bases at V and 2 bases at J; junction bases unmatched: 4. Germline CDR1 reads ENHRY; CDR2 reads SYGVKD. This CDR3 region has 15 residues.

The chain joins TRBV27 to TRBJ2-2, with 7 bases identical to TRBD1. Losses at the gene ends were 5 bases for V and 5 bases for J; bases not matched to a gene: 5. CDR1 and CDR2 (germline): MNHEY, SMNVEV (reference sequence). CDR3 length: 14 amino acids. The DNA of the CDR3 is TGTGCCAGCAGTATGCTACAGGGGACCGGGGAGCTGTTTTTT. Its protein is CASSMLQGTGELFF.

The chain uses TRBV6-6 and TRBJ2-6, with unresolved D. CDR1 MNHNY and CDR2 SVGAGI come from the germline V gene (reference sequence). The CDR3 contains 14 residues. V lost 0 bases, J lost 2 bases, and 2 bases lay in between. The CDR3 DNA reads TGTGCCAGCAGTTACTCAACTGGGGCCAACGTCCTGACTTTC. Its protein product is CASSYSTGANVLTF.

This rearrangement joins TRBV28 to TRBJ2-7; TRBD2 is a possible D gene (5 bases). The CDR3 sequence is 14 residues long. The germline V gene encodes CDR1 MDHEN and CDR2 SYDVKM. Deletions cut 3 bases from V and 0 bases from J, with 9 bases between. The CDR3 here is CASSLLDSSYEQYF. DNA for the CDR3: TGTGCCAGCAGTTTGTTGGACTCCTCCTACGAGCAGTACTTC.

The rearrangement links TRBV7-2 to TRBJ2-5; D might be TRBD2 (6 bases). The ends were cut back, 8 bases at V and 4 bases at J, with 14 bases in the middle. CDR3 length: 13 residues. CDR1 SGHTA and CDR2 FQGNSA come from the germline V gene. Written as DNA, the CDR3 is TGTGCCAGCCGGCGGGGCGTGGGAGAGACCCAGTACTTC. It yields the protein CASRRGVGETQYF.

The genes are TRBV5-6 and TRBJ1-2; no clear D. The CDR3 length is 15 residues. Per germline, CDR1 SGHDT and CDR2 YYEEEE. V gave up 0 bases and J gave up 2 bases, with 11 bases separating them. CDR3 in DNA: TGTGCCAGCAGCTTGGAATCAGGCGGAAACTATGGCTACACCTTC. Protein: CASSLESGGNYGYTF.

The chain joins TRBV6-5 to TRBJ2-7, with D perhaps matching TRBD1 (6 bases). The CDR3 has 11 amino acids. The V gene's germline CDR1 is MNHEY and CDR2 SVGAGI. V was shortened by 2 bases and J by 7 bases, with 6 bases between the two germline ends. The DNA of the CDR3 is TGTGCCAGCAGTTACAGGGGGGAGCAGTACTTC. Translation: CASSYRGEQYF.

The chain combines TRBV27 with TRBJ2-1; D possibly uses TRBD1 or TRBD2 (6 bases each). CDR1 MNHEY and CDR2 SMNVEV come from the germline V gene (reference sequence). The V end lost 6 bases, the J end lost 3 bases, and 15 bases lay between the germline ends. This CDR3 has 15 residues. This chain's CDR3 is CASSPRGVGYNEQFF. The CDR3 bases are TGTGCCAGCAGCCCTAGGGGGGTAGGCTACAATGAGCAGTTCTTC.

In nucleotides, the CDR3 is TGTGCCAGCAGCTCCATAAGACAGGGTGGCGGGGCCAACGTCCTGACTTTC. It is translated as CASSSIRQGGGANVLTF. The chain carries TRBV11-2 and TRBJ2-6, with 7 bases identical to TRBD1. The germline gives CDR1 SGHAT, CDR2 FQNNGV. This CDR3 is 17 amino acids long. The V segment lost 4 bases and the J segment 4 bases; nucleotides outside the gene matches: 10.